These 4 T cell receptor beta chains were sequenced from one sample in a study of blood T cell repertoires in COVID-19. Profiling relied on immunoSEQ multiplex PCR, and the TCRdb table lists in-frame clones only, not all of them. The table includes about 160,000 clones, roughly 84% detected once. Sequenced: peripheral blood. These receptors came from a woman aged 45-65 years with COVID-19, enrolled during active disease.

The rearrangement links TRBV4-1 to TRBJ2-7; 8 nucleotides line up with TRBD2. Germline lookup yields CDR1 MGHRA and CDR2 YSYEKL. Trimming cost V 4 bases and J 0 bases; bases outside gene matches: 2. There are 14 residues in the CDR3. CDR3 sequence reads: CASSLRGGSYEQYF. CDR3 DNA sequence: TGCGCCAGCAGCCTTCGGGGGGGCTCCTACGAGCAGTACTTC.

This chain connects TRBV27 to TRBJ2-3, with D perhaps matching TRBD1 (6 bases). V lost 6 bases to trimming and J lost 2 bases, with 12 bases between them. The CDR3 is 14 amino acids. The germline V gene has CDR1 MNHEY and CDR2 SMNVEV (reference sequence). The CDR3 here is CASRTGQSTDTQYF. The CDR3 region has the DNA TGTGCCAGCAGGACCGGACAGTCCACAGATACGCAGTATTTT.

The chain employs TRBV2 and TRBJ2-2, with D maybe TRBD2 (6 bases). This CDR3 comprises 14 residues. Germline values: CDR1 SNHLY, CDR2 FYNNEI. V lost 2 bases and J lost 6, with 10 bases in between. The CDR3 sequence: CASSEQGGPGELFF. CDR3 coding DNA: TGTGCCAGCAGTGAACAGGGAGGACCCGGGGAGCTGTTTTTT.

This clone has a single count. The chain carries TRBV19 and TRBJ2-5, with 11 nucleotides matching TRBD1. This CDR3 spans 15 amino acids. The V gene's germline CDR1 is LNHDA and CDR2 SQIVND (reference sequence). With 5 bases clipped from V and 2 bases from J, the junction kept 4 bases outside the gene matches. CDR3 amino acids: CASSFGQGAQETQYF. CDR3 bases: TGTGCCAGTAGTTTCGGACAGGGGGCTCAAGAGACCCAGTACTTC. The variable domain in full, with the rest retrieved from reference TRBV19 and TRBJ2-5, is DGGITQSPKYLFRKEGQNVTLSCEQNLNHDAMYWYRQDPGQGLRLIYYSQIVNDFQKGDIAEGYSVSREKKESFPLTVTSAQKNPTAFYLCASSFGQGAQETQYFGPGTRLLVL.